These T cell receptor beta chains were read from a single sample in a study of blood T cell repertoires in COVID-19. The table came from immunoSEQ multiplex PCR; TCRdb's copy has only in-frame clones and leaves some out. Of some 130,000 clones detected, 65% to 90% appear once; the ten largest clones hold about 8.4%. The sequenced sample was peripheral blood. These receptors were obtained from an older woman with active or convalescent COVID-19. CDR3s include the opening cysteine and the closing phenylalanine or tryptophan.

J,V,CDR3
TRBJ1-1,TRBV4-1,CASSQDSAGTEAFF
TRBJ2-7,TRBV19,CASKQGYEQYF
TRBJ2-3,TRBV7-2,CASSSFSVHTQYF
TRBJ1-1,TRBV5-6,CASSLEQRNTEAFF
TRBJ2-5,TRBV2,CSSALGGLAGGLETQYF
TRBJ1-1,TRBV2,CASRVMANTEAFF
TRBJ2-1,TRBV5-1,CASSPAGTSGGNEQFF
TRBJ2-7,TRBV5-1,CASSEGGYEQYF
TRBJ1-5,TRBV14,CASSGGFNQPQHF
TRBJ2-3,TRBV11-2,CASSLGRGDTQYF
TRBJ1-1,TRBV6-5,CASRFRASEAFF
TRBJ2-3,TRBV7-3,CASSLTGTTDTQYF
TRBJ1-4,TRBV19,CASSITGSGEKLFF
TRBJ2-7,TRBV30,CAWGLAKYEQYF
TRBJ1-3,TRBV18,CASSPFEARDGNTIYF
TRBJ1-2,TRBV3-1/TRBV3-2,CASSQEEGRERF
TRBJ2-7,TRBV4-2,CASSQAAKVAGLAGLEQYF
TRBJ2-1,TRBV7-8,CASSLYKGNLREQFF
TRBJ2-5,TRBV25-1,CASSGNRGGETQYF
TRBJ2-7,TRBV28,CASSLSLEGYEQYF
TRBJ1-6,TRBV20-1,CSASRQQYNSPLHF
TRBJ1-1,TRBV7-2,CASSRAGTLREAFF
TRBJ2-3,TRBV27,CASSLTSGGAVTDTQYF
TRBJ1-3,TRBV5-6,CASSLSGANSGNTIYF
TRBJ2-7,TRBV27,CASSRGYEQYF
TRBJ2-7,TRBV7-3,CASSQTGDYYEQYF
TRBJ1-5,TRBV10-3,CATKGGQDNQPQHF
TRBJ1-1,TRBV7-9,CASALEGGGEAFF
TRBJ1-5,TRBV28,CASSLWTGEQPQHF
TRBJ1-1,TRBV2,CASSPGQGGSTEAFF
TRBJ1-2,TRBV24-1,CATSDPGIYGYTF
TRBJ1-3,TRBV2,CASNEGAGNTIYF
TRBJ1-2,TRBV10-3,CAIRGEGYGYTF
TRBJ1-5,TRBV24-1,CATGQGNQPQHF
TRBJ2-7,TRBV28,CASSFSLPGTGGREQYF
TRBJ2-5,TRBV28,CASRSSGGRNGETQYF
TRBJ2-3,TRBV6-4,CASRRQGTPTDTQYF
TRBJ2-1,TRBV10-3,CAISETGEPYNEQFF
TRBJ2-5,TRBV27,CASSLGGSTDETQYF
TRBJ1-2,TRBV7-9,CASSLAIKPFSCTF
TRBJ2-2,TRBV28,CASRRDRLDSGELFF
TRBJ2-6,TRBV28,CASSNPSGASGGANVLTF